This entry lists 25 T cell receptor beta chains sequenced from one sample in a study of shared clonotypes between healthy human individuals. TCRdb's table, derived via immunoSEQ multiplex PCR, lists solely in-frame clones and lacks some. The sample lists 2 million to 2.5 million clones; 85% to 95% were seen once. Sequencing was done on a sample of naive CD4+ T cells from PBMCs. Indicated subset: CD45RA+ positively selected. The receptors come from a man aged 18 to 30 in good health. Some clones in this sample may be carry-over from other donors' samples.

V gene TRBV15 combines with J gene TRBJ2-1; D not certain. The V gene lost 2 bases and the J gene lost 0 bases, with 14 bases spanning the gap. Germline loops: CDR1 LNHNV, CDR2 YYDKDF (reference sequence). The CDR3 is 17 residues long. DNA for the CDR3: TGTGCCACCAGCAGAAGGCACCGCGTGGACTCCTACAATGAGCAGTTCTTC. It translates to CATSRRHRVDSYNEQFF.

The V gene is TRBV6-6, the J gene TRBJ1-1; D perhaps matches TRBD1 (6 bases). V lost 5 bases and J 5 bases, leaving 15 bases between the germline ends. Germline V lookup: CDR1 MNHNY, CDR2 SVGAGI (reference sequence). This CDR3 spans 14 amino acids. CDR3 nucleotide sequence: TGTGCCAGCAGTGGGGGCCGGTTTATAACTGAAGCTTTCTTT. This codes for CASSGGRFITEAFF.

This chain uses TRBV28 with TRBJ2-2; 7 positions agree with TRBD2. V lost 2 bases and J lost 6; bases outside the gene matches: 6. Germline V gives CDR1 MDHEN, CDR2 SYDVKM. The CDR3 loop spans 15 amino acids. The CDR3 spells CASSLGGVRAGELFF. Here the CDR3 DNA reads TGTGCCAGCAGTTTAGGGGGGGTGAGAGCCGGGGAGCTGTTTTTT.

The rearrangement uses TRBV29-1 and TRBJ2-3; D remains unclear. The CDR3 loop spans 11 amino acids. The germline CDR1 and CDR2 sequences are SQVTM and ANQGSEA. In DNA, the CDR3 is TGCGCGACCAACCAGAGGGATACGCAGTATTTT. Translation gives CATNQRDTQYF.

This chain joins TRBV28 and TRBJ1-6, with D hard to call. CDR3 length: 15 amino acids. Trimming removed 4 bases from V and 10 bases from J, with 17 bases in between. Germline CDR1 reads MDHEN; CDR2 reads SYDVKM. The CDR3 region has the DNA TGTGCCAGCAGTTCGGGGTGGATGGTCGTGTCACCCCTCCACTTT. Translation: CASSSGWMVVSPLHF.

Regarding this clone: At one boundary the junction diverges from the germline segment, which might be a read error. CDR3 coding DNA: TGCGCCAGCAGCCTAAGGGCCCAGCGGGTGAACTCCGGGGAGCTGTTTTTT. It codes for CASSLRAQRVNSGELFF. This chain uses TRBV4-3 with TRBJ2-2; the D gene is possibly TRBD2 (6 bases). The CDR3 consists of 17 residues. The germline CDR1 and CDR2 sequences are LGHNA and YSLEER.

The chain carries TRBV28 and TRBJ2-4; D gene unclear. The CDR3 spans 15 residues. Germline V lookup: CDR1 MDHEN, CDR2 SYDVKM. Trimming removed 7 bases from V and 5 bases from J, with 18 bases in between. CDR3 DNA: TGTGCCAGCACCACACACGGGCCTTTGGAAAACATTCAGTACTTC. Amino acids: CASTTHGPLENIQYF.

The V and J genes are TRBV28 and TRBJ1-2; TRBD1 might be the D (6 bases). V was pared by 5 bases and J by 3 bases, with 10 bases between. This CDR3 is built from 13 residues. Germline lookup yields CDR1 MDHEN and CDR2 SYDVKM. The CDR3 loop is CASSLDSHYGYTF. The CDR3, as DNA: TGTGCCAGCAGTCTGGACAGCCACTATGGCTACACCTTC.

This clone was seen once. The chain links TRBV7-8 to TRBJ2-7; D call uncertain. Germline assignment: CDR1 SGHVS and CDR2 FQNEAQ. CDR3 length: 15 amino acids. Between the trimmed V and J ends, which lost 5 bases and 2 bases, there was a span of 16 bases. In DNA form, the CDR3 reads TGTGCCAGCAGCCCTACGATGGGCCAGACCTACGAGCAGTACTTC. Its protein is CASSPTMGQTYEQYF. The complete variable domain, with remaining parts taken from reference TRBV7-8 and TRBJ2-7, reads GAGVSQSPRYKVAKRGQDVALRCDPISGHVSLFWYQQALGQGPEFLTYFQNEAQLDKSGLPSDRFFAERPEGSVSTLKIQRTQQEDSAVYLCASSPTMGQTYEQYFGPGTRLTVT.

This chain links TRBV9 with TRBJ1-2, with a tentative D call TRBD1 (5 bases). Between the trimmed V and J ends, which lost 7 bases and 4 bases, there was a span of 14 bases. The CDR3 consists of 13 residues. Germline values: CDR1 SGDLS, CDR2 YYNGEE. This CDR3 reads CASGGGNGYGYTF. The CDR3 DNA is TGTGCCAGCGGCGGGGGTAATGGCTATGGCTACACCTTC.

The CDR3 spells CASTGAGAGLAGNYEQYF. Here the CDR3 DNA reads TGTGCCAGCACCGGTGCAGGCGCGGGACTAGCGGGGAACTACGAGCAGTACTTC. The chain uses TRBV6-4 and TRBJ2-7, with 13 nucleotides matching TRBD2. Trimming removed 7 bases from V and 3 bases from J; junction bases left unmatched: 15. CDR3 length equals 18 residues. Germline V CDR1 and CDR2: MRHNA, SNTAGT.

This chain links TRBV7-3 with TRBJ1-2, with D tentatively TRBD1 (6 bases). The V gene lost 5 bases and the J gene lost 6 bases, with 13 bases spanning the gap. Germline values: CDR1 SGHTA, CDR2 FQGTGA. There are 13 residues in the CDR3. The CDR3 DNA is TGTGCCAGCAGCCCCCCAGGGGCGAATGGCTACACCTTC. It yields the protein CASSPPGANGYTF.

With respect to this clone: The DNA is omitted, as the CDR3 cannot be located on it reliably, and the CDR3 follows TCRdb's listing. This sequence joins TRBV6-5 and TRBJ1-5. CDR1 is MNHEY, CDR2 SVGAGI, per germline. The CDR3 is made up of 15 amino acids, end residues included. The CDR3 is CASSYSRTFILAQHF.

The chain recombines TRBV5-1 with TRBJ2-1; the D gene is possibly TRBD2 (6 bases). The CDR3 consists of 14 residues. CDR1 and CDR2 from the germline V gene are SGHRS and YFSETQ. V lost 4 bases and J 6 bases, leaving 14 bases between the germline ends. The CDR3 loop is CASSGGTRSNEQFF. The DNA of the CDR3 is TGCGCCAGCAGCGGCGGGACCCGAAGCAATGAGCAGTTCTTC.

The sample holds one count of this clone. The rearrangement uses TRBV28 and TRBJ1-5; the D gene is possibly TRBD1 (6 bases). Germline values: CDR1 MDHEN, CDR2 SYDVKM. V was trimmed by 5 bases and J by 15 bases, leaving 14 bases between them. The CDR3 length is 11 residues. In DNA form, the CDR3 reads TGTGCCAGCAGTGAAGACAGGCTTCGGCATTTT. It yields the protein CASSEDRLRHF.

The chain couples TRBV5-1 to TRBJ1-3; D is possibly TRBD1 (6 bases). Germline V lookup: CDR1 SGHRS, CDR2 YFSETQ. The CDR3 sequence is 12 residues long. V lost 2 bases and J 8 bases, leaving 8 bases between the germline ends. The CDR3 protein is CASSLYRDTIYF. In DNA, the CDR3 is TGCGCCAGCAGCTTATACAGGGACACCATATATTTT.

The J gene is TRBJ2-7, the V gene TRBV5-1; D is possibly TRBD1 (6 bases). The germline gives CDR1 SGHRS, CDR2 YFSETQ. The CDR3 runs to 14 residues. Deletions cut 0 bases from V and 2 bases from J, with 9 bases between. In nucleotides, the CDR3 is TGCGCCAGCAGCTTGGACAGGGCGACCTACGAGCAGTACTTC. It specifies CASSLDRATYEQYF.

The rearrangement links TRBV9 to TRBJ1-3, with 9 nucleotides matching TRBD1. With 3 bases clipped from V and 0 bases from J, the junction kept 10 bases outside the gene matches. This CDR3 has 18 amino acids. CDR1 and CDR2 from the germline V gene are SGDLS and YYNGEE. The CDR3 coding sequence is TGTGCCAGCAGCGCAACCGCCGGGACAGGGTTCTCTGGAAACACCATATATTTT. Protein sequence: CASSATAGTGFSGNTIYF.

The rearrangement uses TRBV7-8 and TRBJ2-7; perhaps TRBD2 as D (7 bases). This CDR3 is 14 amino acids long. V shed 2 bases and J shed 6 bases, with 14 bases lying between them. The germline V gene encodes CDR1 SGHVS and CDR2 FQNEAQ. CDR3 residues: CASSLRRGAGEQYF. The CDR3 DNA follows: TGTGCCAGCAGCTTACGTCGGGGGGCCGGCGAGCAGTACTTC.

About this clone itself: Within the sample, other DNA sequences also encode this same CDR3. CDR3 protein: CASSGDRGQPQHF. In nucleotides, the CDR3 is TGTGCCAGCAGTGGCGACAGGGGACAGCCCCAGCATTTT. This sequence joins TRBV6-1 and TRBJ1-5; TRBD1 matches 8 bases. The CDR3 consists of 13 residues. V trimming: 4 bases; J trimming: 7 bases; junction bases outside the gene matches: 3. From germline, CDR1 is MNHNS and CDR2 SASEGT.

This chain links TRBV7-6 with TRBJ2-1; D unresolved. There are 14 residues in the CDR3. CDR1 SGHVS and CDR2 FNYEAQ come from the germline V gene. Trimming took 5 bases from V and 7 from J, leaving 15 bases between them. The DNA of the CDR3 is TGTGCCAGCAGCCCCCAGGCGGCCCGTAATGAGCAGTTCTTC. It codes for CASSPQAARNEQFF.

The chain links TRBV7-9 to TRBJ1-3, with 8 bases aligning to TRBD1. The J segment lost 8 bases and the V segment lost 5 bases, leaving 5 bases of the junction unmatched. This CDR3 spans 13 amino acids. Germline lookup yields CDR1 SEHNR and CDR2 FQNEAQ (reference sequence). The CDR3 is CASSPRGQDTIYF. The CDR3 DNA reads TGTGCCAGCAGCCCGAGGGGACAGGACACCATATATTTT.

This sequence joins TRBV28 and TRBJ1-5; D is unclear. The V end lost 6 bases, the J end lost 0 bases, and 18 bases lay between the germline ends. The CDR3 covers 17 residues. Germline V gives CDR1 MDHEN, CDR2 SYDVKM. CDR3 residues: CASSLTRTRYSNQPQHF. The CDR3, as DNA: TGTGCCAGCAGCCTTACGAGGACGAGGTATAGCAATCAGCCCCAGCATTTT.

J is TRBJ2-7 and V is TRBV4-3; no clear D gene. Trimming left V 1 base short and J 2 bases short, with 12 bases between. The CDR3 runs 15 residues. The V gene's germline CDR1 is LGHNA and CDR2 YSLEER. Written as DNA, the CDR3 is TGCGCCAGCAGCCAAGGACTCACAGATCCCTACGAGCAGTACTTC. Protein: CASSQGLTDPYEQYF.

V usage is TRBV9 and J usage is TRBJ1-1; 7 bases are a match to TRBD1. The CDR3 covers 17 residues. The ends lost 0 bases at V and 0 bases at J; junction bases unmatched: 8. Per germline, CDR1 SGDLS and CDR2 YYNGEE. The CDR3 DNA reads TGTGCCAGCAGCGTAGCCCCGGCGGGACAGATGAACACTGAAGCTTTCTTT. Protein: CASSVAPAGQMNTEAFF.